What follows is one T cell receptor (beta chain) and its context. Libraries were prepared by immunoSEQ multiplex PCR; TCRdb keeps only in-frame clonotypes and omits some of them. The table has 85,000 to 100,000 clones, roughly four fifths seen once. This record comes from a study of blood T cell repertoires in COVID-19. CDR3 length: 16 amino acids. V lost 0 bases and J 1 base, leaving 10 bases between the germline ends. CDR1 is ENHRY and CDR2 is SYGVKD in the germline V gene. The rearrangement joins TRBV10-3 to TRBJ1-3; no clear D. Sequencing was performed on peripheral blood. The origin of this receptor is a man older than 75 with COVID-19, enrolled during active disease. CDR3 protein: CAISESEGGSGNTIYF. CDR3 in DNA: TGTGCCATCAGTGAGTCAGAAGGAGGGTCTGGAAACACCATATATTTT.